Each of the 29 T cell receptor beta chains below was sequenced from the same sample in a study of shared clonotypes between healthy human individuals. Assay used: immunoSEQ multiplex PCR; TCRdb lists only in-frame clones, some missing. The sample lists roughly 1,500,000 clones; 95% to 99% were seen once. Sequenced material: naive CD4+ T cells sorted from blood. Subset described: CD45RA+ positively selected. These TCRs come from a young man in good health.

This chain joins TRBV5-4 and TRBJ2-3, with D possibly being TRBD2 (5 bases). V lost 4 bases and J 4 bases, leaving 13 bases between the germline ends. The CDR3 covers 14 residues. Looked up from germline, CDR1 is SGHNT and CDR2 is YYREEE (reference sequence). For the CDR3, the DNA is TGTGCCAGCAGCGGCGGAGGTTCCCCAGATACGCAGTATTTT. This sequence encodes CASSGGGSPDTQYF.

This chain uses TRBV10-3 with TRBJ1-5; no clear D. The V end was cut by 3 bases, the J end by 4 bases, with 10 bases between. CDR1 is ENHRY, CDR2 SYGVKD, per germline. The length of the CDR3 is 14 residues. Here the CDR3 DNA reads TGTGCCATCAGTGAAGCAAGGGAAAATCAGCCCCAGCATTTT. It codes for CAISEARENQPQHF.

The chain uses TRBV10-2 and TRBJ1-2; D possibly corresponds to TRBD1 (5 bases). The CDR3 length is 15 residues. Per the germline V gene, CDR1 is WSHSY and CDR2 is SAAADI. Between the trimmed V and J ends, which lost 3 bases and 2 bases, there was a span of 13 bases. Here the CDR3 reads CASSDRGMINYGYTF. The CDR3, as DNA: TGCGCCAGCAGTGATCGGGGCATGATAAACTATGGCTACACCTTC.

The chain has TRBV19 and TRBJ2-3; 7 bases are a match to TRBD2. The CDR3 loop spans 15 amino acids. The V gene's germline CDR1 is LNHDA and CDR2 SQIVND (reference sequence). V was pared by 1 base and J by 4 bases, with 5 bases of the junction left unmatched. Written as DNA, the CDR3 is TGTGCCAGTAGTATAGGCGGGAGTACCGCAGATACGCAGTATTTT. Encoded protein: CASSIGGSTADTQYF.

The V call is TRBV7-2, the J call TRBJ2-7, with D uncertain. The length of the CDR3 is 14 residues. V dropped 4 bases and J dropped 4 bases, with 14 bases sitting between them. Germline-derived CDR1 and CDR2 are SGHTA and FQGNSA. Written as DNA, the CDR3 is TGTGCCAGCAGCTCTACAGAAAAGAATTACGAGCAGTACTTC. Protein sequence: CASSSTEKNYEQYF.

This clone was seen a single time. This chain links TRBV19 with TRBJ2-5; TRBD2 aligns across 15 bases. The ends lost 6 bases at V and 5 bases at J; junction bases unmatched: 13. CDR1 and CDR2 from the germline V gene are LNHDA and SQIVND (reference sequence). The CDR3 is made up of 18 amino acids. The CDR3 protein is CASSPGTSGRFWGETQYF. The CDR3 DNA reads TGTGCCAGTAGCCCCGGGACTAGCGGGAGGTTCTGGGGGGAGACCCAGTACTTC.

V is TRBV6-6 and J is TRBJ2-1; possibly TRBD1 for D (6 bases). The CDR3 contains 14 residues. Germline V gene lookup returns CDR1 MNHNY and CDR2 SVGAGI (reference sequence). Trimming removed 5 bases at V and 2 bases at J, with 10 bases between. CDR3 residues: CASSRDTTYNEQFF. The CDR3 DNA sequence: TGTGCCAGCAGTCGGGACACCACCTACAATGAGCAGTTCTTC.

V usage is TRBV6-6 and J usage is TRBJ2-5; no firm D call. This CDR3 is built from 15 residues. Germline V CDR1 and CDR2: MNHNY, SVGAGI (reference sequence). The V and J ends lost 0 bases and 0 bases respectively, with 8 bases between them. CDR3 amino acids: CASSYSSNNQETQYF. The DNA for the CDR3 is TGTGCCAGCAGTTACTCGAGTAACAACCAAGAGACCCAGTACTTC.

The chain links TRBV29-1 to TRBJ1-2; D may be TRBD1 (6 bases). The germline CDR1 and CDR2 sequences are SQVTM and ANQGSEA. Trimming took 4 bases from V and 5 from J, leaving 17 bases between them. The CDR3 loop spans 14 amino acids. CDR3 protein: CSVVTQTGDYGYTF. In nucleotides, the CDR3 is TGCAGCGTTGTGACCCAGACAGGAGATTATGGCTACACCTTC.

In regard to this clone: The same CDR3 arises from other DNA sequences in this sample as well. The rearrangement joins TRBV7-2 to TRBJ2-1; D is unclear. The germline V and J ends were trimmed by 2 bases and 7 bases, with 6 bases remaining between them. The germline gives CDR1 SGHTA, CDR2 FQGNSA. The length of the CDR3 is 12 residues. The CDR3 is CASSLLANEQFF. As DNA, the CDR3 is TGTGCCAGCAGCTTATTGGCTAATGAGCAGTTCTTC. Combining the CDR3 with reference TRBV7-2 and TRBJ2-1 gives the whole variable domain GAGVSQSPSNKVTEKGKDVELRCDPISGHTALYWYRQSLGQGLEFLIYFQGNSAPDKSGLPSDRFSAERTGGSVSTLTIQRTQQEDSAVYLCASSLLANEQFFGPGTRLTVL.

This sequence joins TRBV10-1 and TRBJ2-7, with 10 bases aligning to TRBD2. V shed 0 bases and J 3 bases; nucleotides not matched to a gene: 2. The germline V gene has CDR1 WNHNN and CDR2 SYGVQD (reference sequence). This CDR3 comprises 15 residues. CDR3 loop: CASSESSSGSYEQYF. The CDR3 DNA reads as TGCGCCAGCAGTGAGTCGTCTAGCGGGAGCTACGAGCAGTACTTC.

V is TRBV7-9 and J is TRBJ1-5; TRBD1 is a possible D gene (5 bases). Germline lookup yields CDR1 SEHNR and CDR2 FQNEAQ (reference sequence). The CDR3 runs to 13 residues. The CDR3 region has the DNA TGTGCTTCACAACAGGACGCTAATCAGCCCCAGCATTTT. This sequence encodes CASQQDANQPQHF. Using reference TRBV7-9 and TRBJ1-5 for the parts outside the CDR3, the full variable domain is DTGVSQNPRHKITKRGQNVTFRCDPISEHNRLYWYRQTLGQGPEFLTYFQNEAQLEKSRLLSDRFSAERPKGSFSTLEIQRTEQGDSAMYLCASQQDANQPQHFGDGTRLSIL.

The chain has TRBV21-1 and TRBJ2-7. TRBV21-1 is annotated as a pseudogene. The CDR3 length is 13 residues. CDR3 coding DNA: TGTGCCAGCAGCAAATTGGGGGACCACGAGCAGTACTTC. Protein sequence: CASSKLGDHEQYF.

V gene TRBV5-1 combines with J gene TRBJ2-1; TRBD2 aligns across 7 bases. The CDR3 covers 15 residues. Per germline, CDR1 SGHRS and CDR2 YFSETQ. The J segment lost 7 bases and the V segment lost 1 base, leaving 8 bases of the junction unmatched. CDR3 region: CASSLSGTPQNEQFF. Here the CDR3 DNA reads TGCGCCAGCAGCTTGAGCGGGACCCCCCAAAATGAGCAGTTCTTC.

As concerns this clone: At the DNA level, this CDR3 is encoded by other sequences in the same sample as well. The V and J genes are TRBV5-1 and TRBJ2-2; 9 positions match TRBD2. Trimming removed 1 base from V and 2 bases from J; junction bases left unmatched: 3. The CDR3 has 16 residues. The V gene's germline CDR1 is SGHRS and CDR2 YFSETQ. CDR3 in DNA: TGCGCCAGCAGCTTGAGGCTAGCGGGAAACACCGGGGAGCTGTTTTTT. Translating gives CASSLRLAGNTGELFF. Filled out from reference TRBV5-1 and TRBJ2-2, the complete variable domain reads KAGVTQTPRYLIKTRGQQVTLSCSPISGHRSVSWYQQTPGQGLQFLFEYFSETQRNKGNFPGRFSGRQFSNSRSEMNVSTLELGDSALYLCASSLRLAGNTGELFFGEGSRLTVL.

Here the CDR3 DNA reads TGCAGCGTTGCGTCTAGCGGGACAGATACGCAGTATTTT. This translates into CSVASSGTDTQYF. The chain combines TRBV29-1 with TRBJ2-3, with 8 bases identical to TRBD2. The CDR3 totals 13 residues. Trimming cost V 4 bases and J 3 bases; bases outside gene matches: 3. Germline lookup yields CDR1 SQVTM and CDR2 ANQGSEA.

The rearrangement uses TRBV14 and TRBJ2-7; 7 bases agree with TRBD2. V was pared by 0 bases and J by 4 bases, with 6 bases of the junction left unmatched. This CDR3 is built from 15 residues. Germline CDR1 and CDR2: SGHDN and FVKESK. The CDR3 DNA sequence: TGTGCCAGCAGCCAAGACGCCCGGGGGGATTACGAGCAGTACTTC. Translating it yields CASSQDARGDYEQYF.

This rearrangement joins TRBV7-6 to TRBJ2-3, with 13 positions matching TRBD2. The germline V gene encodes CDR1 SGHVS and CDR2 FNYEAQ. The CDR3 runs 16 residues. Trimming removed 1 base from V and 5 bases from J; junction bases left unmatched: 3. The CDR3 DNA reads TGTGCCAGCAGCTTAGGGACTAGCGGGAGTAAAGATACGCAGTATTTT. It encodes CASSLGTSGSKDTQYF.

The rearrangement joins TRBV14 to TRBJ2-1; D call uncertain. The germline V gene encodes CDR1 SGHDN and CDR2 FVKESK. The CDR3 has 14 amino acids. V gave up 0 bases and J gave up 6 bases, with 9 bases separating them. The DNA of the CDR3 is TGTGCCAGCAGCCAAGAGCCCGTAGCCAATGAGCAGTTCTTC. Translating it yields CASSQEPVANEQFF. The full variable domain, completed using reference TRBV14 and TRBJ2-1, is EAGVTQFPSHSVIEKGQTVTLRCDPISGHDNLYWYRRVMGKEIKFLLHFVKESKQDESGMPNNRFLAERTGGTYSTLKVQPAELEDSGVYFCASSQEPVANEQFFGPGTRLTVL.

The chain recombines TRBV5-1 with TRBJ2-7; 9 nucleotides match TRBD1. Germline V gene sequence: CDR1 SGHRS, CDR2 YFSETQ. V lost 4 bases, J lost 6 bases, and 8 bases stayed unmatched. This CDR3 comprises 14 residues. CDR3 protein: CASSPPDRGVEQYF. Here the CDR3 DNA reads TGCGCCAGCAGCCCCCCGGACAGGGGTGTCGAGCAGTACTTC.

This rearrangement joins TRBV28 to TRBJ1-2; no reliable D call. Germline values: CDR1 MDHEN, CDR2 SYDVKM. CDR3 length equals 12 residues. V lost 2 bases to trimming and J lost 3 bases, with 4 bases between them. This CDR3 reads CASSLQHYGYTF. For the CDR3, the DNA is TGTGCCAGCAGTTTACAGCACTATGGCTACACCTTC.

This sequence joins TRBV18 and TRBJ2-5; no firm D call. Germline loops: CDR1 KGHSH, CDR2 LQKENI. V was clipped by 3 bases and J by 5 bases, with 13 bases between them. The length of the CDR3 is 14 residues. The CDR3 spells CASSPSTNRETQYF. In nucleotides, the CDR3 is TGTGCCAGCTCACCTTCGACCAACCGGGAGACCCAGTACTTC.

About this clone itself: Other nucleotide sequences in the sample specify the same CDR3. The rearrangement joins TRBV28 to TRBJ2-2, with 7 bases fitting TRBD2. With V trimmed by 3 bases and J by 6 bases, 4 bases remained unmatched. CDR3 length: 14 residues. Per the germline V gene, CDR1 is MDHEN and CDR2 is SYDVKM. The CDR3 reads CASSFPGLAGELFF. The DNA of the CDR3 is TGTGCCAGCAGTTTCCCCGGACTAGCCGGGGAGCTGTTTTTT.

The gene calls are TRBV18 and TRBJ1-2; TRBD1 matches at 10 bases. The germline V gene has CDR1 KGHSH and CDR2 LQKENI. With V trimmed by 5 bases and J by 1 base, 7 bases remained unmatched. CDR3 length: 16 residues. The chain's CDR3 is CASSSPGQGINYGYTF. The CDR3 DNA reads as TGTGCCAGCTCATCTCCGGGACAGGGGATTAACTATGGCTACACCTTC. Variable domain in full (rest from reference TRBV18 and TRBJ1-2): NAGVMQNPRHLVRRRGQEARLRCSPMKGHSHVYWYRQLPEEGLKFMVYLQKENIIDESGMPKERFSAEFPKEGPSILRIQQVVRGDSAAYFCASSSPGQGINYGYTFGSGTRLTVV.

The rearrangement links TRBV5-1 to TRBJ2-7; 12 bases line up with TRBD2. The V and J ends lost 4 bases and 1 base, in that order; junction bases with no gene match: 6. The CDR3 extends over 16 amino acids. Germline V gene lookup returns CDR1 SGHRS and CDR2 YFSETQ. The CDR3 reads CASSARLAGDSYEQYF. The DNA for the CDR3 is TGCGCCAGCAGCGCGCGACTAGCGGGAGATTCCTACGAGCAGTACTTC.

DNA for the CDR3: TGTGCCAGCGAAAGGCTGGGGGCCACAGATACGCAGTATTTT. Encoded protein: CASERLGATDTQYF. The chain couples TRBV28 to TRBJ2-3; tentatively, D is TRBD1 (6 bases). This CDR3 has 14 residues. V dropped 8 bases and J dropped 2 bases, with 14 bases sitting between them. The germline V gene encodes CDR1 MDHEN and CDR2 SYDVKM. The full variable domain, in which reference TRBV28 and TRBJ2-3 provide the parts outside the CDR3, is DVKVTQSSRYLVKRTGEKVFLECVQDMDHENMFWYRQDPGLGLRLIYFSYDVKMKEKGDIPEGYSVSREKKERFSLILESASTNQTSMYLCASERLGATDTQYFGPGTRLTVL.

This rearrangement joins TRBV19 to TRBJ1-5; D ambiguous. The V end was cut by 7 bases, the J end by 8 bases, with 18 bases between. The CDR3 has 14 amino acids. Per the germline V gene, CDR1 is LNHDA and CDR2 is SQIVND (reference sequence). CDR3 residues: CASIPNSRAEPQHF. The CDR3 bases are TGTGCCAGTATCCCTAACTCTCGGGCGGAGCCCCAGCATTTT.

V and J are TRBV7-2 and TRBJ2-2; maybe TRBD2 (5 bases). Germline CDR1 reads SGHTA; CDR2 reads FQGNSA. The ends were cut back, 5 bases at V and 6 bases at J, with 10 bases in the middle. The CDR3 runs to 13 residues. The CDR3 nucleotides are TGTGCCAGCAGCCCGACTACTGCCGGGGAGCTGTTTTTT. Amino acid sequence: CASSPTTAGELFF.

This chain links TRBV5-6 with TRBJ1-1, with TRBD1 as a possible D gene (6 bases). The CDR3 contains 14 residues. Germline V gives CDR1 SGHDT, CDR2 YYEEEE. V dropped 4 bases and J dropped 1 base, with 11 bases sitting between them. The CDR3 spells CASSGGASNTEAFF. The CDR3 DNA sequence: TGTGCCAGCAGCGGGGGGGCTTCGAACACTGAAGCTTTCTTT.